These T cell receptor beta chains were read from a single sample in a study of T cells in Graves' hyperthyroidism and ophthalmopathy. A single record per CDR3 protein comes from TCRdb applying MiXCR to the multiplex PCR reads. The sample contains roughly 700,000 distinct CDR3 sequences, around 15% of which appear only once. The specimen sequenced was blood. The receptors shown here come from a woman in her late teens or twenties with Graves' hyperthyroidism. CDR3s include the opening cysteine and the closing phenylalanine or tryptophan.

TRBJ1-1 TRBV15 CATSRDEDTEAFF
TRBJ1-4 TRBV6-1 CASRGVDRGNEKLFF
TRBJ2-5 TRBV6-1 CASNPVWETQYF
TRBJ1-6 TRBV27 CASSLSVGDVIGSPLHF
TRBJ2-1 TRBV12-3/TRBV12-4 CASRRGTPRDEQFF
TRBJ2-5 TRBV7-9 CASSFQSGRGVRETQYF
TRBJ2-7 TRBV11-2 CASSWPSSYEQYF
TRBJ2-2 TRBV18 CASCGSRTGELFF
TRBJ1-4 TRBV7-2 CASSSGTVSFGEKLFF
TRBJ2-1 TRBV5-5 CASSSDEGNNEQFF
TRBJ2-1 TRBV24-1 CATSDFGVLGGYNEQFF
TRBJ1-2 TRBV2 CASGRPSGAYGYTF
TRBJ2-7 TRBV28 CASRMGGTASEQYF
TRBJ2-1 TRBV24-1 CATSDMPRSSYNEQFF
TRBJ1-2 TRBV7-9 CASSLDNGYTF
TRBJ2-7 TRBV30 CAWAGPLEQYF
TRBJ2-7 TRBV24-1 CATSEGFEQYF
TRBJ1-2 TRBV5-4 CASSEGTGGNTF
TRBJ2-1 TRBV20-1 CSARGPSSSYNEQFF
TRBJ2-1 TRBV2 CASRSIAGGPGNEQFF
TRBJ2-3 TRBV4-3 CASSQHLSGTRPTDTQYF
TRBJ2-5 TRBV7-7 CASSRGAARGETQYF
TRBJ2-1 TRBV5-6 CASSPVTGEGYNEQFF
TRBJ1-2 TRBV6-2/TRBV6-3 CASSYSGTGGDGYTF
TRBJ1-5 TRBV28 CASSFRGTLNQPQHF
TRBJ2-7 TRBV5-5 CASCASGSSYEQYF
TRBJ2-5 TRBV27 CASSLYPGGYQETQYF
TRBJ2-5 TRBV28 CASSPGLAGVRQETQYF
TRBJ2-7 TRBV6-5 CASSYSGHYEQYF
TRBJ2-1 TRBV4-1 CASSLLLAGAISGSVNEQFF
TRBJ2-2 TRBV11-2 CASSLDRGTSGRPSSETGELFF
TRBJ1-2 TRBV5-1 CASSEGRPRGYTF
TRBJ2-3 TRBV6-5 CASSYGGASEDTQYF
TRBJ2-1 TRBV14 CASSQDGAAAPFYNEQFF
TRBJ2-1 TRBV18 CASSPDDSYNEQFF
TRBJ2-1 TRBV12-3/TRBV12-4 CASTQPTSGGYNEQFF
TRBJ2-1 TRBV28 CASSPILLGGLAGDNEQFF
TRBJ2-7 TRBV7-2 CASSFGDPPYEQYF
TRBJ1-2 TRBV5-8 CASSLWRTVVLYTF
TRBJ2-3 TRBV19 CASSGTQDSTDTQYF
TRBJ2-1 TRBV29-1 CSVVSANEQFF
TRBJ1-6 TRBV20-1 CSASRGRSNSPLHF
TRBJ2-2 TRBV12-3/TRBV12-4 CATSYIGGTGELFF
TRBJ1-1 TRBV11-2 CASSLDTGSEAFF
TRBJ2-3 TRBV5-4 CASSEQILAGGTDTQYF
TRBJ2-3 TRBV29-1 CSSGRDSTDTQYF
TRBJ1-5 TRBV6-2/TRBV6-3 CASARANQPQHF
TRBJ1-2 TRBV30 CAWSVGSGYTF
TRBJ2-1 TRBV2 CASSEQGARFF
TRBJ2-7 TRBV7-2 CASSLNSRGEQYF
TRBJ1-2 TRBV2 CASSDQGAFYGYTF